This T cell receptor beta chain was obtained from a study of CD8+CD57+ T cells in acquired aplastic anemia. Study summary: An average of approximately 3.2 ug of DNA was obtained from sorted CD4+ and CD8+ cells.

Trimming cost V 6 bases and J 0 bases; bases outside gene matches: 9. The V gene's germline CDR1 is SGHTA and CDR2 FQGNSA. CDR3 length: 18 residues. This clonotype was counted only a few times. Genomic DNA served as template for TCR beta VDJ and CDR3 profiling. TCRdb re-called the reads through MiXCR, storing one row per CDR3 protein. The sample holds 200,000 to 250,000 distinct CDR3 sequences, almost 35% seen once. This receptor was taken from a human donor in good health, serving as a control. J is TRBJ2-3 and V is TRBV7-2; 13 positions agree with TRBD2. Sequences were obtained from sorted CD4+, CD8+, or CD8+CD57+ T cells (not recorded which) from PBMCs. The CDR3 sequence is CASSPGLAGVTSTDTQYF. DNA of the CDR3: TGTGCCAGCAGTCCAGGACTAGCGGGGGTAACTAGCACAGATACGCAGTATTTT.